These 10 T cell receptor beta chains were all obtained from the same sample, sequenced in a study of blood T cell repertoires in COVID-19 (dated by TCRdb to about 2020). The library was prepared using the immunoSEQ multiplex PCR assay. TCRdb re-hosts the immuneACCESS table, in-frame sequences only. Its copies lack some clones; in the studies checked, an unresolved V gene accounts for under half of them, and the cause for the rest is not known. A total of 120,000 to 150,000 clones appear in this sample, around nine tenths of them only once. Of the sample, more than 4% is held by the ten largest clones. Specimen: peripheral blood. The receptors here all came from a woman aged 40 to 50 with acute or convalescent COVID-19.

The chain couples TRBV12-3 or TRBV12-4 to TRBJ1-6, with a tentative D call TRBD1 (6 bases). Trimming shortened V by 5 bases and J by 8 bases, and 10 bases separated the two germline ends. The CDR3 sequence is 13 residues long. This CDR3 is CASSEGDHSPLHF. The CDR3 region has the DNA TGTGCCAGCAGTGAGGGGGATCATTCACCCCTCCACTTT.

The chain joins TRBV20-1 to TRBJ1-2; D possibly corresponds to TRBD1 (5 bases). The CDR3 covers 12 residues. Germline CDR1 and CDR2: DFQATT and SNEGSKA (reference sequence). The V end was cut by 3 bases, the J end by 6 bases, with 11 bases between. The CDR3 is CSASTGEDGYTF. The CDR3 DNA follows: TGCAGTGCTAGTACGGGGGAGGATGGCTACACCTTC.

The rearrangement uses TRBV25-1 and TRBJ2-6; D gene uncertain. Deletions cut 6 bases from V and 2 bases from J, with 5 bases between. The CDR3 runs 13 residues. Per germline, CDR1 MGHDK and CDR2 SYGVNS. CDR3 sequence: CASRQTGANVLTF. The DNA of the CDR3 is TGTGCCAGCAGACAGACTGGGGCCAACGTCCTGACTTTC.

The V call is TRBV10-3, the J call TRBJ2-5, with a weak D call TRBD2 (6 bases). This CDR3 comprises 11 residues. Trimming stripped 5 bases from V and 5 bases from J, with 6 bases between. Germline CDR1 and CDR2: ENHRY and SYGVKD. DNA for the CDR3: TGTGCCATCAGTAGCGGGGAGACCCAGTACTTC. This translates into CAISSGETQYF.

CDR3 nucleotides: TGTGCTAGTGACCTTAGCGGGAGAAGCACAGATACGCAGTATTTT. Its translation: CASDLSGRSTDTQYF. The chain links TRBV12-5 to TRBJ2-3, with 9 bases lining up with TRBD2. The CDR3 sequence is 15 residues long. The germline gives CDR1 LGHNT, CDR2 FRNRAP. The ends lost 7 bases at V and 0 bases at J; junction bases unmatched: 5.

The chain links TRBV11-2 to TRBJ2-5; TRBD2 aligns across 12 bases. The CDR3 length is 17 residues. Germline CDR1 reads SGHAT; CDR2 reads FQNNGV. The V gene end was trimmed by 5 bases and the J gene end by 5 bases; junction bases not matched to a gene: 12. DNA for the CDR3: TGTGCCAGCAGCCCTCGACTAGCGGGAGAGTTGGGGGAGACCCAGTACTTC. Its protein is CASSPRLAGELGETQYF.

Concerning this clone itself: Additional DNA sequences in this sample encode the identical CDR3. The chain uses TRBV18 and TRBJ1-1; D is undetermined. Trimming took off 2 bases at V and 2 bases at J, with 6 bases between the two ends. CDR1 and CDR2 from the germline V gene are KGHSH and LQKENI. CDR3 length: 13 residues. In DNA, the CDR3 is TGTGCCAGCTCACCAGGGCCCAACACTGAAGCTTTCTTT. This gives the protein CASSPGPNTEAFF.

This chain joins TRBV7-9 and TRBJ1-1; D is unresolved. The CDR3 runs 15 residues. The V end lost 5 bases, the J end lost 1 base, and 14 bases lay between the germline ends. Germline V CDR1 and CDR2: SEHNR, FQNEAQ (reference sequence). The CDR3 spells CASSPRGPENTEAFF. The CDR3 DNA sequence: TGTGCCAGCAGCCCCAGAGGCCCAGAGAACACTGAAGCTTTCTTT.

The chain carries TRBV30 and TRBJ2-3; TRBD2 matches at 9 bases. The length of the CDR3 is 16 residues. Germline values: CDR1 GTSNPN, CDR2 SVGIG (reference sequence). After removal of 0 bases from V and 1 base from J, the junction contained 5 bases not matched to a gene. The CDR3 region has the DNA TGTGCCTGGAGTGTAAGGTCTAGCGGGGGCACAGATACGCAGTATTTT. Encoded protein: CAWSVRSSGGTDTQYF.

This clone appeared a few times. The chain joins TRBV15 to TRBJ2-3, with a possible D match to TRBD2 (7 bases). There are 17 residues in the CDR3. The ends were cut back, 4 bases at V and 0 bases at J, with 17 bases in the middle. Germline V gene lookup returns CDR1 LNHNV and CDR2 YYDKDF (reference sequence). CDR3 region: CATSIWIGGASTDTQYF. The CDR3 DNA reads TGTGCCACCAGCATATGGATAGGGGGGGCGAGCACAGATACGCAGTATTTT. Complete variable domain (other parts from reference TRBV15 and TRBJ2-3): DAMVIQNPRYQVTQFGKPVTLSCSQTLNHNVMYWYQQKSSQAPKLLFHYYDKDFNNEADTPDNFQSRRPNTSFCFLDIRSPGLGDTAMYLCATSIWIGGASTDTQYFGPGTRLTVL.